This T cell receptor beta chain was obtained from a study of T cell clonotyping in hematopoietic cell transplantation. Trimming removed 3 bases from V and 3 bases from J, with 2 bases in between. Germline V gene sequence: CDR1 SEHNR, CDR2 FQNEAQ (reference sequence). The CDR3 is 11 amino acids. TCRdb keeps only in-frame clones here, not all; method: immunoSEQ multiplex PCR. The repertoire holds more than 25,000 clones, with about 93% as singletons. This clone appeared a few times. The TCR comes from a female patient in her fifties or sixties who had an allogeneic stem cell transplant from a related donor, so the T cells may come from the graft donor. Some clones in this sample may be carry-over from other donors' samples. The rearrangement joins TRBV7-9 to TRBJ1-2; no firm D call. This sample comprised PBMCs, obtained 100 days after allogeneic stem cell transplant. The CDR3: CASSLDYGYTF. CDR3 DNA sequence: TGTGCCAGCAGCTTGGACTATGGCTACACCTTC.